These T cell receptor beta chains were read from a single sample in a study of a mutant IDH1 vaccine in newly diagnosed glioma. The antigens of these receptors remain unknown. TCRdb keeps only in-frame clones here, not all; method: immunoSEQ multiplex PCR. The sample carries tens of thousands of clones, roughly 80% recorded once. The material was PBMCs, obtained from a glioma patient whose treatment included an IDH1 peptide vaccine. The receptors here all came from a woman younger than 30 with glioma. The CDR3 runs from the conserved cysteine through the conserved F or W. Each record gives: J gene, V gene, clone size, CDR3 length, D gene, CDR3 protein, CDR3 DNA. The D gene is left open where the match is weak. The size of a clone is reported for some rows only, either as once, few or many, or as a class for expanded clones.

j_gene: TRBJ2-5; v_gene: TRBV9; abundance: NA; len: 13; d_gene: NA; CDR3aa: CASSVDVRETQYF; CDR3nt: TGTGCCAGCAGCGTAGATGTACGAGAGACCCAGTACTTC
j_gene: TRBJ1-6; v_gene: TRBV5-6; abundance: NA; len: 17; d_gene: NA; CDR3aa: CASSPQTTGGYNSPLHF; CDR3nt: TGTGCCAGCAGCCCTCAGACCACAGGAGGATATAATTCACCCCTCCACTTT
j_gene: TRBJ2-2; v_gene: TRBV11-2; abundance: NA; len: 19; d_gene: TRBD2; CDR3aa: CASSLDGTSGGTNTGELFF; CDR3nt: TGTGCCAGCAGCTTAGATGGGACTAGCGGGGGAACGAACACCGGGGAGCTGTTTTTT
j_gene: TRBJ2-3; v_gene: TRBV5-6; abundance: NA; len: 17; d_gene: TRBD2; CDR3aa: CASSFMLGLASSDTQYF; CDR3nt: TGTGCCAGCAGCTTTATGCTGGGACTAGCGAGCTCAGATACGCAGTATTTT
j_gene: TRBJ2-5; v_gene: TRBV14; abundance: NA; len: 15; d_gene: TRBD2; CDR3aa: CASSPTGTSRETQYF; CDR3nt: TGTGCCAGCAGCCCTACCGGGACTAGCCGGGAGACCCAGTACTTC
j_gene: TRBJ2-2; v_gene: TRBV7-9; abundance: NA; len: 15; d_gene: NA; CDR3aa: CASSFLGRETGELFF; CDR3nt: TGTGCCAGCAGCTTCCTGGGCCGTGAGACCGGGGAGCTGTTTTTT
j_gene: TRBJ2-1; v_gene: TRBV5-6; abundance: NA; len: 15; d_gene: NA; CDR3aa: CASSLVDGGYNEQFF; CDR3nt: TGTGCCAGCAGCTTGGTGGACGGGGGTTACAATGAGCAGTTCTTC
j_gene: TRBJ2-7; v_gene: TRBV27; abundance: NA; len: 13; d_gene: NA; CDR3aa: CASSGAGIDEQYF; CDR3nt: TGTGCCAGCAGTGGGGCAGGGATAGACGAGCAGTACTTC
j_gene: TRBJ1-4; v_gene: TRBV5-6; abundance: NA; len: 15; d_gene: TRBD1; CDR3aa: CASSRRDRYSEKLFF; CDR3nt: TGTGCCAGCAGCCGAAGGGACAGGTATTCGGAAAAACTGTTTTTT
j_gene: TRBJ2-1; v_gene: TRBV6-5; abundance: NA; len: 12; d_gene: NA; CDR3aa: CASRQSHNEQFF; CDR3nt: TGTGCCAGCAGGCAGTCTCACAATGAGCAGTTCTTC
j_gene: TRBJ1-6; v_gene: TRBV10-3; abundance: NA; len: 15; d_gene: NA; CDR3aa: CAISDPQVVALPLHF; CDR3nt: TGTGCCATCAGTGACCCACAGGTGGTGGCCTTACCCCTCCACTTT
j_gene: TRBJ1-6; v_gene: TRBV19; abundance: once; len: 15; d_gene: TRBD1; CDR3aa: CASSTGQGLGSPLHF; CDR3nt: TGTGCCAGTAGTACCGGACAGGGCCTGGGTTCACCCCTCCACTTT
j_gene: TRBJ1-2; v_gene: TRBV13; abundance: NA; len: 13; d_gene: NA; CDR3aa: CASSLDKNYGYTF; CDR3nt: TGTGCCAGCAGCCTCGACAAGAACTATGGCTACACCTTC
j_gene: TRBJ1-1; v_gene: TRBV19; abundance: NA; len: 17; d_gene: NA; CDR3aa: CASSIEGFRDKNTEAFF; CDR3nt: TGTGCCAGTAGTATAGAGGGCTTCCGGGACAAGAACACTGAAGCTTTCTTT
j_gene: TRBJ1-1; v_gene: TRBV7-9; abundance: NA; len: 14; d_gene: NA; CDR3aa: CASSPLAVGTEAFF; CDR3nt: TGTGCCAGCAGCCCTCTGGCAGTAGGGACTGAAGCTTTCTTT
j_gene: TRBJ1-6; v_gene: TRBV6-6; abundance: NA; len: 12; d_gene: NA; CDR3aa: CASSYRNSPLHF; CDR3nt: TGTGCCAGCAGTTACCGGAATTCACCCCTCCACTTT
j_gene: TRBJ2-7; v_gene: TRBV28; abundance: NA; len: 15; d_gene: NA; CDR3aa: CASSFSAGVAYEQYF; CDR3nt: TGTGCCAGCAGTTTTTCGGCAGGGGTTGCCTACGAGCAGTACTTC
j_gene: TRBJ1-3; v_gene: TRBV18; abundance: NA; len: 18; d_gene: TRBD1; CDR3aa: CASSPRADRVISGNTIYF; CDR3nt: TGTGCCAGCTCACCACGGGCAGACAGGGTCATCTCTGGAAACACCATATATTTT
j_gene: TRBJ2-5; v_gene: TRBV5-4; abundance: few; len: 14; d_gene: TRBD1; CDR3aa: CASSDTGGQETQYF; CDR3nt: TGTGCCAGCAGCGACACAGGGGGCCAAGAGACCCAGTACTTC
j_gene: TRBJ2-1; v_gene: TRBV13; abundance: NA; len: 20; d_gene: TRBD1; CDR3aa: CAIPGGATGVWGSSYNEQFF; CDR3nt: TGTGCCATCCCCGGAGGGGCGACAGGGGTGTGGGGGAGCTCCTACAATGAGCAGTTCTTC
j_gene: TRBJ1-1; v_gene: TRBV7-8; abundance: NA; len: 15; d_gene: NA; CDR3aa: CASSLPTGFTRRAFF; CDR3nt: TGTGCCAGCAGCTTACCCACAGGGTTCACCAGGAGGGCTTTCTTT
j_gene: TRBJ2-3; v_gene: TRBV15; abundance: NA; len: 16; d_gene: TRBD2; CDR3aa: CATSRDSGMGTDTQYF; CDR3nt: TGTGCCACCAGCAGAGACAGCGGGATGGGCACAGATACGCAGTATTTT
j_gene: TRBJ2-5; v_gene: TRBV5-6; abundance: NA; len: 15; d_gene: TRBD2; CDR3aa: CASSNYGGSRETQYF; CDR3nt: TGTGCCAGCAGCAATTACGGCGGGAGCAGGGAGACCCAGTACTTC
j_gene: TRBJ2-2; v_gene: TRBV6-5; abundance: NA; len: 15; d_gene: TRBD1; CDR3aa: CASSPTGTNTGELFF; CDR3nt: TGTGCCAGCAGCCCGACAGGGACGAACACCGGGGAGCTGTTTTTT
j_gene: TRBJ1-2; v_gene: TRBV13; abundance: few; len: 13; d_gene: NA; CDR3aa: CASSSGTAYGYTF; CDR3nt: TGTGCCAGCAGCTCGGGGACGGCTTATGGCTACACCTTC
j_gene: TRBJ2-3; v_gene: TRBV15; abundance: NA; len: 15; d_gene: NA; CDR3aa: CATSREGTGTDTQYF; CDR3nt: TGTGCCACCAGCAGAGAGGGCACTGGGACAGATACGCAGTATTTT
j_gene: TRBJ1-1; v_gene: TRBV18; abundance: NA; len: 14; d_gene: NA; CDR3aa: CASSPQRGYTEAFF; CDR3nt: TGTGCCAGCTCACCACAAAGGGGGTACACTGAAGCTTTCTTT
j_gene: TRBJ2-7; v_gene: TRBV5-6; abundance: NA; len: 14; d_gene: NA; CDR3aa: CASSWGSGGYEQYF; CDR3nt: TGTGCCAGCAGCTGGGGGTCCGGGGGCTACGAGCAGTACTTC
j_gene: TRBJ2-7; v_gene: TRBV5-1; abundance: NA; len: 16; d_gene: TRBD2; CDR3aa: CASSLQGSGASYEQYF; CDR3nt: TGCGCCAGCAGCCTGCAGGGAAGCGGGGCCTCCTACGAGCAGTACTTC
j_gene: TRBJ2-5; v_gene: TRBV6-5; abundance: once; len: 16; d_gene: TRBD2; CDR3aa: CASSYSQREYQETQYF; CDR3nt: TGTGCCAGCAGTTACTCCCAGCGGGAATACCAAGAGACCCAGTACTTC
j_gene: TRBJ2-5; v_gene: TRBV10-1; abundance: NA; len: 16; d_gene: NA; CDR3aa: CASSESVGGALGTQYF; CDR3nt: TGCGCCAGCAGTGAGTCGGTTGGCGGGGCCTTAGGGACCCAGTACTTC
j_gene: TRBJ2-5; v_gene: TRBV4-3; abundance: NA; len: 15; d_gene: NA; CDR3aa: CASSQELLGQETQYF; CDR3nt: TGCGCCAGCAGCCAAGAGCTCCTGGGCCAAGAGACCCAGTACTTC
j_gene: TRBJ2-1; v_gene: TRBV9; abundance: NA; len: 17; d_gene: TRBD1; CDR3aa: CASSVAGGGTTYNEQFF; CDR3nt: TGTGCCAGCAGCGTAGCAGGGGGCGGGACGACATACAATGAGCAGTTCTTC
j_gene: TRBJ1-1; v_gene: TRBV28; abundance: NA; len: 12; d_gene: NA; CDR3aa: CASSPSMTEAFF; CDR3nt: TGTGCCAGCAGTCCCTCCATGACTGAAGCTTTCTTT
j_gene: TRBJ2-1; v_gene: TRBV6-5; abundance: NA; len: 14; d_gene: TRBD2; CDR3aa: CASRVAGVPNEQFF; CDR3nt: TGTGCCAGCAGAGTAGCGGGAGTCCCCAATGAGCAGTTCTTC
j_gene: TRBJ1-1; v_gene: TRBV19; abundance: NA; len: 14; d_gene: TRBD1; CDR3aa: CASRVTGTNTEAFF; CDR3nt: TGTGCCAGTAGAGTGACAGGGACGAACACTGAAGCTTTCTTT
j_gene: TRBJ1-5; v_gene: TRBV28; abundance: NA; len: 14; d_gene: NA; CDR3aa: CASTKDSRNQPQHF; CDR3nt: TGTGCCAGCACCAAGGACAGCCGCAATCAGCCCCAGCATTTT
j_gene: TRBJ1-2; v_gene: TRBV7-9; abundance: NA; len: 17; d_gene: NA; CDR3aa: CASSRGGAGRTNYGYTF; CDR3nt: TGTGCCAGCAGCCGGGGCGGGGCGGGACGGACAAACTATGGCTACACCTTC
j_gene: TRBJ2-2; v_gene: TRBV5-4; abundance: NA; len: 14; d_gene: NA; CDR3aa: CASSLVEGSGELFF; CDR3nt: TGTGCCAGCAGCTTGGTGGAGGGGTCCGGGGAGCTGTTTTTT
j_gene: TRBJ2-7; v_gene: TRBV6-6; abundance: once; len: 15; d_gene: NA; CDR3aa: CASSYSARDQSEQYF; CDR3nt: TGTGCCAGCAGTTACTCCGCCCGTGACCAGTCCGAGCAGTACTTC
j_gene: TRBJ1-2; v_gene: TRBV5-4; abundance: few; len: 14; d_gene: NA; CDR3aa: CASTGTTGGYGYTF; CDR3nt: TGTGCCAGCACCGGGACGACTGGAGGCTATGGCTACACCTTC
j_gene: TRBJ1-2; v_gene: TRBV7-2; abundance: NA; len: 13; d_gene: NA; CDR3aa: CASSGTQGRGYTF; CDR3nt: TGTGCCAGCAGCGGCACGCAGGGCCGCGGCTACACCTTC
j_gene: TRBJ1-2; v_gene: TRBV7-9; abundance: few; len: 17; d_gene: TRBD1; CDR3aa: CASSPHLGQGANYGYTF; CDR3nt: TGTGCCAGCAGCCCACATCTCGGACAGGGAGCTAACTATGGCTACACCTTC
j_gene: TRBJ2-5; v_gene: TRBV7-2; abundance: NA; len: 16; d_gene: TRBD2; CDR3aa: CASSFGLAGVVETQYF; CDR3nt: TGTGCCAGCAGCTTTGGACTAGCGGGAGTCGTGGAGACCCAGTACTTC
j_gene: TRBJ1-4; v_gene: TRBV29-1; abundance: NA; len: 15; d_gene: TRBD1; CDR3aa: CSGTTGARANEKLFF; CDR3nt: TGCAGCGGCACGACAGGGGCGCGGGCTAATGAAAAACTGTTTTTT
j_gene: TRBJ2-7; v_gene: TRBV19; abundance: NA; len: 14; d_gene: NA; CDR3aa: CASSIDPVPYEQYF; CDR3nt: TGTGCCAGTAGTATCGATCCGGTACCCTACGAGCAGTACTTC
j_gene: TRBJ1-2; v_gene: TRBV19; abundance: NA; len: 14; d_gene: NA; CDR3aa: CASSIIGQGPGYTF; CDR3nt: TGTGCCAGTAGTATAATCGGGCAGGGGCCCGGCTACACCTTC
j_gene: TRBJ2-2; v_gene: TRBV7-6; abundance: NA; len: 16; d_gene: NA; CDR3aa: CASSLAGGVNTGELFF; CDR3nt: TGTGCCAGCAGCTTAGCGGGCGGGGTGAACACCGGGGAGCTGTTTTTT
j_gene: TRBJ2-7; v_gene: TRBV29-1; abundance: NA; len: 15; d_gene: TRBD1; CDR3aa: CSVSGLPGQGYEQYF; CDR3nt: TGCAGCGTTTCGGGGTTGCCGGGACAGGGCTACGAGCAGTACTTC
j_gene: TRBJ1-2; v_gene: TRBV19; abundance: NA; len: 16; d_gene: NA; CDR3aa: CASVFSPGTPVVGYTF; CDR3nt: TGTGCCAGTGTCTTCTCACCGGGGACGCCTGTCGTTGGCTACACCTTC
j_gene: TRBJ1-1; v_gene: TRBV4-3; abundance: NA; len: 14; d_gene: NA; CDR3aa: CASSQGEAGTEAFF; CDR3nt: TGCGCCAGCAGCCAAGGGGAGGCGGGAACTGAAGCTTTCTTT
j_gene: TRBJ2-1; v_gene: TRBV5-1; abundance: NA; len: 12; d_gene: NA; CDR3aa: CASSLPLDEQFF; CDR3nt: TGCGCCAGCAGCTTGCCTCTCGATGAGCAGTTCTTC
j_gene: TRBJ1-1; v_gene: TRBV4-2; abundance: few; len: 15; d_gene: NA; CDR3aa: CASTPRRGGNTEAFF; CDR3nt: TGTGCCAGCACCCCTCGTCGGGGTGGGAACACTGAAGCTTTCTTT
j_gene: TRBJ2-1; v_gene: TRBV7-9; abundance: NA; len: 18; d_gene: NA; CDR3aa: CASSLISSGLLLGNEQFF; CDR3nt: TGTGCCAGCAGCCTAATATCCTCCGGGCTACTTCTGGGCAATGAGCAGTTCTTC
j_gene: TRBJ1-3; v_gene: TRBV6-1; abundance: NA; len: 12; d_gene: TRBD1; CDR3aa: CATGTAKNTIYF; CDR3nt: TGTGCCACCGGGACAGCCAAAAACACCATATATTTT